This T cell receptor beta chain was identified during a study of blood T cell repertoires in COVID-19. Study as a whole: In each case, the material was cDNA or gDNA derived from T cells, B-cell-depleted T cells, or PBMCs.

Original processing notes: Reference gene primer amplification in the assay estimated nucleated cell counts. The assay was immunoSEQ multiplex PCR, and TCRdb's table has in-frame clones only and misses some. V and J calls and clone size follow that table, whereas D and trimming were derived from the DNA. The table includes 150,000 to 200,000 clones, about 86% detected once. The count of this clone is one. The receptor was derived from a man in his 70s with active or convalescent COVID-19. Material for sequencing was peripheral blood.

CDR3 region: CAGKTGNQPQHF. The CDR3 DNA reads as TGTGCCGGCAAGACAGGCAATCAGCCCCAGCATTTT. J is TRBJ1-5 and V is TRBV6-5; possible D gene TRBD1, 5 bases. Germline CDR1 and CDR2: MNHEY and SVGAGI. V lost 11 bases and J lost 2, with 10 bases in between. The CDR3 extends over 12 amino acids.